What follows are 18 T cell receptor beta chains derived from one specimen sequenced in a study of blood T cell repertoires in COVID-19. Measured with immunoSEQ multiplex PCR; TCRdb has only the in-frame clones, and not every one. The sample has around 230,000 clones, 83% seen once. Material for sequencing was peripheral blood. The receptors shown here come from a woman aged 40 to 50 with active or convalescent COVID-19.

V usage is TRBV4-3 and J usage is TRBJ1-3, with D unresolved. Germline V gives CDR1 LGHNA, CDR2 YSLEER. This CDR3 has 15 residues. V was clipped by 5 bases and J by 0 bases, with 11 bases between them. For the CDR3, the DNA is TGCGCCAGCAGCATGGGAGGGAGCTCTGGAAACACCATATATTTT. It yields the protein CASSMGGSSGNTIYF.

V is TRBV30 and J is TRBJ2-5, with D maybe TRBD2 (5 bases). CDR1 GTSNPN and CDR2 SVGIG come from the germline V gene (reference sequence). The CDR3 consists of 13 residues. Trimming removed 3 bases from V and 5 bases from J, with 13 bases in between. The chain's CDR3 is CAWSGVGFETQYF. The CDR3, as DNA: TGTGCCTGGAGCGGGGTGGGATTTGAGACCCAGTACTTC.

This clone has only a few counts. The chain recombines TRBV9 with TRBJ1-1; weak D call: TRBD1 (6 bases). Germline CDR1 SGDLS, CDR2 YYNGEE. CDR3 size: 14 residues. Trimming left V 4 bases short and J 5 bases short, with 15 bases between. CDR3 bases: TGTGCCAGCAGCCGCCGGGGGGCCAGAACTGAAGCTTTCTTT. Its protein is CASSRRGARTEAFF.

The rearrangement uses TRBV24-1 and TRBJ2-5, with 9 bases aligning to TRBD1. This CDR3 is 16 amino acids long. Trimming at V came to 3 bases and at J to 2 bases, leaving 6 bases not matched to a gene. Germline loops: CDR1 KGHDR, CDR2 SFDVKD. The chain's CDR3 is CATSDQGQGFQETQYF. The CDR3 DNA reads TGTGCCACCAGTGATCAAGGACAGGGGTTTCAAGAGACCCAGTACTTC.

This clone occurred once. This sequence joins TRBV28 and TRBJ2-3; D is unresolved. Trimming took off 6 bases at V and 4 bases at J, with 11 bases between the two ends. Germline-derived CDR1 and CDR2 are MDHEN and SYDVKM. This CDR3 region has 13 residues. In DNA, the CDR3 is TGTGCCAGCAGCGACATAAGTCCAGATACGCAGTATTTT. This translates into CASSDISPDTQYF. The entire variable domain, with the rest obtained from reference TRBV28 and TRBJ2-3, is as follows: DVKVTQSSRYLVKRTGEKVFLECVQDMDHENMFWYRQDPGLGLRLIYFSYDVKMKEKGDIPEGYSVSREKKERFSLILESASTNQTSMYLCASSDISPDTQYFGPGTRLTVL.

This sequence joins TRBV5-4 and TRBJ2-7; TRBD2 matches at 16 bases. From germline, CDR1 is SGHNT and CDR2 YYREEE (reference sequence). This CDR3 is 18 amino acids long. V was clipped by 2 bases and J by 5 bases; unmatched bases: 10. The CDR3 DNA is TGTGCCAGCAGCTTTCCGGGACTAGCGGGAGGGCCCTCAAACGAGCAGTACTTC. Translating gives CASSFPGLAGGPSNEQYF.

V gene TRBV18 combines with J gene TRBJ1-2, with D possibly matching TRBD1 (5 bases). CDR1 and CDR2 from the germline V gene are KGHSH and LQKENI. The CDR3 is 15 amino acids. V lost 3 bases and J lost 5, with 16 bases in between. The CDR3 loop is CASSPGEGKRYGYTF. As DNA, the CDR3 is TGTGCCAGCTCACCTGGGGAGGGGAAGCGGTATGGCTACACCTTC.

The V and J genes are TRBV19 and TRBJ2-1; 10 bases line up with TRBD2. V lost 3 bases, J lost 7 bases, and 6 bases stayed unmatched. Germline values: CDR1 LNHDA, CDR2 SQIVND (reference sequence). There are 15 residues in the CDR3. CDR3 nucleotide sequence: TGTGCCAGTAGTATTCAGGCGACTAGCGGGAATGAGCAGTTCTTC. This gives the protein CASSIQATSGNEQFF.

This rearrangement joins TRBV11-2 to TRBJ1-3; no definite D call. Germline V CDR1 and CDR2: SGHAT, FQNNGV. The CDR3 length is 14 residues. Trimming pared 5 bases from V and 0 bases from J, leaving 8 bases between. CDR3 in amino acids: CASSPVPSGNTIYF. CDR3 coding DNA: TGTGCCAGCAGCCCGGTGCCCTCTGGAAACACCATATATTTT.

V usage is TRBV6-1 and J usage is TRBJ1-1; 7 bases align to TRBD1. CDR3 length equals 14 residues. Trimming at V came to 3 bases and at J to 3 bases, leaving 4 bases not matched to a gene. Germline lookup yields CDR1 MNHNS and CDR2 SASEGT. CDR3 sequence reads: CASSDGQVDTEAFF. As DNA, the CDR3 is TGTGCCAGCAGTGACGGACAGGTGGACACTGAAGCTTTCTTT.

This chain's CDR3 is CASSVEEGSSPLHF. In DNA form, the CDR3 reads TGTGCCAGCAGTGTGGAGGAGGGGTCTTCACCCCTCCACTTT. The chain joins TRBV6-4 to TRBJ1-6; D might be TRBD1 (5 bases). The V end was cut by 4 bases, the J end by 9 bases, with 13 bases between. Germline CDR1 is MRHNA and CDR2 is SNTAGT. The CDR3 has 14 residues.

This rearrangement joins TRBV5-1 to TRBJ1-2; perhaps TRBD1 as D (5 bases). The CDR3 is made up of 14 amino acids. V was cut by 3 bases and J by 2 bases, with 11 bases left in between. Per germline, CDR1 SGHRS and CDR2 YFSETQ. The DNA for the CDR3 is TGCGCCAGCAGCTCTGAGACAGAGAACTATGGCTACACCTTC. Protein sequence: CASSSETENYGYTF.

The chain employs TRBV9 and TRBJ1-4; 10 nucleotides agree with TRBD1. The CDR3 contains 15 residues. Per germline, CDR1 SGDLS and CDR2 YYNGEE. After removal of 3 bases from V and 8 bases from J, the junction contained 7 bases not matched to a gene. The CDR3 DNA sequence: TGTGCCAGCAGCGCCCAGACAGGGGGCAGAGAAAAACTGTTTTTT. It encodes CASSAQTGGREKLFF.

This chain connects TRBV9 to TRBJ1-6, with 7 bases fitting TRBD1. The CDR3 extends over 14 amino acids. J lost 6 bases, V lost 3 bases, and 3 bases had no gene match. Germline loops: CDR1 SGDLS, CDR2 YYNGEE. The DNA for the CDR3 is TGTGCCAGCAGCGCGGACAGGTTTAATTCACCCCTCCACTTT. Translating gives CASSADRFNSPLHF.

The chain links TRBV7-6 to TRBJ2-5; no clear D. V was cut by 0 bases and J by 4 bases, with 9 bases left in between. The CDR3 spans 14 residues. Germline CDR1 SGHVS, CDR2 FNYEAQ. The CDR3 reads CASSLAPAGETQYF. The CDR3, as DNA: TGTGCCAGCAGCTTAGCCCCGGCAGGAGAGACCCAGTACTTC.

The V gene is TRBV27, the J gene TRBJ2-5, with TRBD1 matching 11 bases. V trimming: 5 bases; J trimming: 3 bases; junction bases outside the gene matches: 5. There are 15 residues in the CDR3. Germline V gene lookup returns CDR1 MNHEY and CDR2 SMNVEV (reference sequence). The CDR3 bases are TGTGCCAGCAGTCCGGGGACAGGGGGGAAAGAGACCCAGTACTTC. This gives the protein CASSPGTGGKETQYF.

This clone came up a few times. CDR3 sequence: CASSPPQVGGYGYTF. CDR3 coding DNA: TGTGCCAGCTCACCACCGCAGGTCGGTGGCTATGGCTACACCTTC. The rearrangement uses TRBV18 and TRBJ1-2; the D is unclear. V lost 0 bases and J 4 bases, leaving 12 bases between the germline ends. Germline V gene sequence: CDR1 KGHSH, CDR2 LQKENI. The CDR3 spans 15 residues.

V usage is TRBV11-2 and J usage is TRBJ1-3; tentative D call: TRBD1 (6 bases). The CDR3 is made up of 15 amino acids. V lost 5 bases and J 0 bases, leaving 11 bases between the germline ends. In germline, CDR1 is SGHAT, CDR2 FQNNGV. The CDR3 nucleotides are TGTGCCAGCAGCACCGGGGGGCCCTCTGGAAACACCATATATTTT. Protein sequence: CASSTGGPSGNTIYF.